The clone carrying this T cell receptor (beta chain) was seen ten or more times. Its antigen is still unknown. The data are from a study of neurological immune-mediated disorders. Study conclusions and caveats: In HTLV-1-associated myelopathy, TCR clonal expansion was greatest, and in multiple sclerosis it was least, below healthy controls.

The length of the CDR3 is 15 residues. V lost 1 base and J 3 bases, leaving 15 bases between the germline ends. Germline loops: CDR1 DFQATT, CDR2 SNEGSKA (reference sequence). A 10-nucleotide random UMI tagged transcripts in template-switch 5'RACE cDNA synthesis. Via MiXCR, TCRdb re-called the 5' RACE reads, giving one row per CDR3 protein. The sample comprises roughly 18,000 distinct CDR3 sequences, roughly a quarter of which are singletons, and roughly 34% rests with the top ten. Material for sequencing was PBMCs. The TCR was taken from a man aged 50-60 years with HTLV-1-associated myelopathy (HAM/TSP). This chain uses TRBV20-1 with TRBJ1-2; D gene uncertain. Written as DNA, the CDR3 is TGCAGTGCTAGAGTGAGGCACCGGGCCGACTATGGCTACACCTTC. It translates to CSARVRHRADYGYTF.